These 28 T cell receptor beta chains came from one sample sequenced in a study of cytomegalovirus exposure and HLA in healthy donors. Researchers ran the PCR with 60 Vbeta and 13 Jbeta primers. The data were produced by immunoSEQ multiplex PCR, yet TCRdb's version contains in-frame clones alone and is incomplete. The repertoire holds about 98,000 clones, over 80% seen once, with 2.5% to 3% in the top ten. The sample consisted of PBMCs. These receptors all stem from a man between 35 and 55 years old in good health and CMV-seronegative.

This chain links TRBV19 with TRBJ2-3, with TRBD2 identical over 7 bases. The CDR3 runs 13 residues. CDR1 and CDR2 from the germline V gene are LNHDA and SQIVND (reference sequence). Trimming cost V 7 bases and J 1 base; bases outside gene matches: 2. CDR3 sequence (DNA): TGTGCCAGTAAGAGCGGGGGCACAGATACGCAGTATTTT. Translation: CASKSGGTDTQYF.

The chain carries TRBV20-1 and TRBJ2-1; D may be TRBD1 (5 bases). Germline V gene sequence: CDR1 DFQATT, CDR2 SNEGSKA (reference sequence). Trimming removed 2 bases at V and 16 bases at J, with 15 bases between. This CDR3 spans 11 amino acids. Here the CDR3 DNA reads TGCAGTGCTAGATTGGGGCTCCGCGACTTCTTC. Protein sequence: CSARLGLRDFF.

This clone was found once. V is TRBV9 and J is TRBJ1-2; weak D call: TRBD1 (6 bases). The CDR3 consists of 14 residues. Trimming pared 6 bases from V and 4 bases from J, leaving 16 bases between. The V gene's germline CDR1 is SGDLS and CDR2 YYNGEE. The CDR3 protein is CASTGDISPYGYTF. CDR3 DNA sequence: TGTGCCAGCACCGGGGACATCTCCCCCTATGGCTACACCTTC.

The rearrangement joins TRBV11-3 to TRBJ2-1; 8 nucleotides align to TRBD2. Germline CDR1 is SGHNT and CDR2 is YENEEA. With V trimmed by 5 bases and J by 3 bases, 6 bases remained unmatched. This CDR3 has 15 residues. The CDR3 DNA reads TGTGCCAGCAGCCCCGGGGGGGCCGGCTACAATGAGCAGTTCTTC. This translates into CASSPGGAGYNEQFF.

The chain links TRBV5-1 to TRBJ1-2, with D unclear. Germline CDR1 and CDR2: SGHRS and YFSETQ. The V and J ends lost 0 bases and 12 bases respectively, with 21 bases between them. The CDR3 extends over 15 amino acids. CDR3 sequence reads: CASSLAAGVIGANTF. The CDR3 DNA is TGCGCCAGCAGCTTGGCGGCCGGGGTGATTGGTGCGAACACCTTC.

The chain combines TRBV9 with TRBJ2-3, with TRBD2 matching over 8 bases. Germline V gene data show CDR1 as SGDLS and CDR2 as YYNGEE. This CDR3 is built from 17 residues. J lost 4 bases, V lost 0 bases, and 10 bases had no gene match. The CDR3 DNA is TGTGCCAGCAGCGTAGTTTCGGGGGGGCATCGGCCAGATACGCAGTATTTT. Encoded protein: CASSVVSGGHRPDTQYF.

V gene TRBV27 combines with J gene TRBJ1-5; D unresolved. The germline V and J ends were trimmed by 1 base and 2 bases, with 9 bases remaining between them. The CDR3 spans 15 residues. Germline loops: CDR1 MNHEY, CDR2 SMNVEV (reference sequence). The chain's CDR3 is CASSLLATRNQPQHF. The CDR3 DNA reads TGTGCCAGCAGTTTATTAGCCACCCGCAATCAGCCCCAGCATTTT.

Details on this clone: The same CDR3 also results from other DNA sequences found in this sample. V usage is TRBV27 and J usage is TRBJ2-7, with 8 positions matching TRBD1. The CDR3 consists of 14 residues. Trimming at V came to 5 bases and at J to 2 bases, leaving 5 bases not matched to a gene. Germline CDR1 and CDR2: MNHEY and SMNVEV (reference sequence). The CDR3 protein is CASSPGQGPYEQYF. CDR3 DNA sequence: TGTGCCAGCAGTCCAGGACAGGGCCCCTACGAGCAGTACTTC.

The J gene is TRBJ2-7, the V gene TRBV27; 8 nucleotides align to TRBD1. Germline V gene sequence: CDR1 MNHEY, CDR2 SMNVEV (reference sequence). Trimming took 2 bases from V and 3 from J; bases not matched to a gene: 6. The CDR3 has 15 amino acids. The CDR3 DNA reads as TGTGCCAGCAGTTTACCCGGACAGGGATTCTACGAGCAGTACTTC. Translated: CASSLPGQGFYEQYF.

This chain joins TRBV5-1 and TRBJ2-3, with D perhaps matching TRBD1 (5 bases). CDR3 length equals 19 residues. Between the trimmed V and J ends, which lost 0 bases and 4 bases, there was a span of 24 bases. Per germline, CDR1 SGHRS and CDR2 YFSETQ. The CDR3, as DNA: TGCGCCAGCAGCTTGGACGTCATAGGGGCCCGAGAAGGTGCAGATACGCAGTATTTT. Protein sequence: CASSLDVIGAREGADTQYF. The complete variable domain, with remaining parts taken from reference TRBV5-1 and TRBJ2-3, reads KAGVTQTPRYLIKTRGQQVTLSCSPISGHRSVSWYQQTPGQGLQFLFEYFSETQRNKGNFPGRFSGRQFSNSRSEMNVSTLELGDSALYLCASSLDVIGAREGADTQYFGPGTRLTVL.

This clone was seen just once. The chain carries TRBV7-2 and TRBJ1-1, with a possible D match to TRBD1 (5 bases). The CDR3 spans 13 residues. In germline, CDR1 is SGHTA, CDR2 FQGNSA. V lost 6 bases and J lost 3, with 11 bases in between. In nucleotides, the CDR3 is TGTGCCAGCAGATTTCGGGGGGACACTGAAGCTTTCTTT. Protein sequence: CASRFRGDTEAFF.

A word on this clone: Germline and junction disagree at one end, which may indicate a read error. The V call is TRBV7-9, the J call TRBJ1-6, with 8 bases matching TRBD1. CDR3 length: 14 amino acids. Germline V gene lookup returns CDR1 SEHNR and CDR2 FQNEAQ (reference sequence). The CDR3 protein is CSSSFTGGRSPLHF. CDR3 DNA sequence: TGTTCCAGCAGCTTTACAGGGGGGCGGTCACCCCTCCACTTT. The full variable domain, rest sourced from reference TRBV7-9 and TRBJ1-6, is DTGVSQNPRHKITKRGQNVTFRCDPISEHNRLYWYRQTLGQGPEFLTYFQNEAQLEKSRLLSDRFSAERPKGSFSTLEIQRTEQGDSAMYLCSSSFTGGRSPLHFGNGTRLTVT.

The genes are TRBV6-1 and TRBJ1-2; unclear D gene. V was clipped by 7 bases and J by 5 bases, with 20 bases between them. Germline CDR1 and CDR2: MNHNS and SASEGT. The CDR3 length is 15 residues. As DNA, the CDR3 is TGTGCCAGCAACTACGGGGTTGGATCCTCTTATGGCTACACCTTC. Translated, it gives CASNYGVGSSYGYTF.

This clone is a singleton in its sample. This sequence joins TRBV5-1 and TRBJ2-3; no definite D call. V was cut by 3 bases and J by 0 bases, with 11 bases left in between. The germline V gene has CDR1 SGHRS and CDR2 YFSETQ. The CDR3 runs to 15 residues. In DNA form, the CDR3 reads TGCGCCAGCAGCTCCAATCCCGGGAGCACAGATACGCAGTATTTT. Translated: CASSSNPGSTDTQYF. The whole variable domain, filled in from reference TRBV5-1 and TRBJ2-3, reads KAGVTQTPRYLIKTRGQQVTLSCSPISGHRSVSWYQQTPGQGLQFLFEYFSETQRNKGNFPGRFSGRQFSNSRSEMNVSTLELGDSALYLCASSSNPGSTDTQYFGPGTRLTVL.

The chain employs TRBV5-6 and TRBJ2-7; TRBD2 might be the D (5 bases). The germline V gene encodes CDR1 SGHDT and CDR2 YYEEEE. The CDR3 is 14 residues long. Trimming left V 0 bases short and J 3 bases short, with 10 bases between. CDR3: CASSLGGPFYEQYF. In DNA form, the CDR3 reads TGTGCCAGCAGCTTGGGCGGGCCCTTCTACGAGCAGTACTTC.

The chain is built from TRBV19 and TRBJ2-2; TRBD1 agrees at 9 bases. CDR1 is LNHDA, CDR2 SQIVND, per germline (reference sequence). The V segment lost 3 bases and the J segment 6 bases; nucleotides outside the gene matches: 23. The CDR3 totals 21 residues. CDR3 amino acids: CASSIRADRGFSVSGPGELFF. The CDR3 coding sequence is TGTGCCAGTAGTATTCGCGCTGACAGGGGGTTCAGTGTGTCGGGGCCCGGGGAGCTGTTTTTT.

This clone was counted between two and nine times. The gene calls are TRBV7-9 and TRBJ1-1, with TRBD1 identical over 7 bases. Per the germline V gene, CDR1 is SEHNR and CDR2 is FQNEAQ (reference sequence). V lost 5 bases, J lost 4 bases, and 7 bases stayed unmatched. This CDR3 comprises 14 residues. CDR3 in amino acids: CASSPPPGGTEAFF. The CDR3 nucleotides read TGTGCCAGCAGCCCCCCCCCAGGGGGCACTGAAGCTTTCTTT.

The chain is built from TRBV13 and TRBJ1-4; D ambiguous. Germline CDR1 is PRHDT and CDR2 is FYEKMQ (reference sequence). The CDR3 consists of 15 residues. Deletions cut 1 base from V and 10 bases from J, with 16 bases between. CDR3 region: CASSLAEGSVGKLFF. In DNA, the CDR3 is TGTGCCAGCAGCTTAGCAGAAGGTAGCGTTGGAAAACTGTTTTTT.

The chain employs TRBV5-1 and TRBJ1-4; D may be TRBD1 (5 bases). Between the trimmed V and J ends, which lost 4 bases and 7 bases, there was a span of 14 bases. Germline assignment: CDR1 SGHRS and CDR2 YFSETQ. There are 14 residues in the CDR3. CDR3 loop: CASSQTGRGEKLFF. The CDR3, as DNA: TGCGCCAGCAGCCAAACAGGCCGCGGTGAAAAACTGTTTTTT.

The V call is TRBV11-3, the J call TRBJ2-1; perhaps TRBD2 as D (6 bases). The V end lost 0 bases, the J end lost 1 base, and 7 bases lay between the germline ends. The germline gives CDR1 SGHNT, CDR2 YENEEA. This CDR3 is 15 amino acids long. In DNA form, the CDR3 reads TGTGCCAGCAGCTTAGATGCGGGGTCCTACAATGAGCAGTTCTTC. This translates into CASSLDAGSYNEQFF.

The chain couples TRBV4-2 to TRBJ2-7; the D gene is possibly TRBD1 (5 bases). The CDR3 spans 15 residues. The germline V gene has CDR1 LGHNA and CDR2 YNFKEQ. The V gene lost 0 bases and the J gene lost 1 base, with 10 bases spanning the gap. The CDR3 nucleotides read TGTGCCAGCAGCCAAGAGGTGCAGGGATCCTACGAGCAGTACTTC. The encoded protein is CASSQEVQGSYEQYF.

CDR3 sequence (DNA): TGCAGCGTTGAAGGTCGGGGTTCTAGGGAGACCCAGTACTTC. Protein sequence: CSVEGRGSRETQYF. The chain is built from TRBV29-1 and TRBJ2-5, with D tentatively TRBD2 (5 bases). Germline V CDR1 and CDR2: SQVTM, ANQGSEA. The V and J ends lost 1 base and 5 bases respectively, with 14 bases between them. There are 14 residues in the CDR3. Based on the CDR3 plus reference TRBV29-1 and TRBJ2-5, the full variable domain is SAVISQKPSRDICQRGTSLTIQCQVDSQVTMMFWYRQQPGQSLTLIATANQGSEATYESGFVIDKFPISRPNLTFSTLTVSNMSPEDSSIYLCSVEGRGSRETQYFGPGTRLLVL.

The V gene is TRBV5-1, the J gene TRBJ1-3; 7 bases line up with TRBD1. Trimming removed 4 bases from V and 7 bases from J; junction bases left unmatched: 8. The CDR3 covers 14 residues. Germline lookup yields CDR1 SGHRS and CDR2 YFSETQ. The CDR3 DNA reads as TGCGCCAGCAGCCTTGGACAGGCTTCCAACACCATATATTTT. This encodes CASSLGQASNTIYF.

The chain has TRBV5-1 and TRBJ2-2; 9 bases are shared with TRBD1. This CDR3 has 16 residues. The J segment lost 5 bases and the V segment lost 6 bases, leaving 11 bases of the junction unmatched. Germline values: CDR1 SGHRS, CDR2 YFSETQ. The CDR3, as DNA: TGCGCCAGCACCAAACAGGGGGCGCAAGGAACCGGGGAGCTGTTTTTT. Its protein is CASTKQGAQGTGELFF.

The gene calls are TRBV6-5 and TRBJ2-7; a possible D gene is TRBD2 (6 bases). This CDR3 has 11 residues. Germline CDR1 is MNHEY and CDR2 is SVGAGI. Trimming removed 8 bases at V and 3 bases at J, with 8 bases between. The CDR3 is CASGGSYEQYF. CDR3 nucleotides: TGTGCCAGCGGGGGGAGCTACGAGCAGTACTTC.

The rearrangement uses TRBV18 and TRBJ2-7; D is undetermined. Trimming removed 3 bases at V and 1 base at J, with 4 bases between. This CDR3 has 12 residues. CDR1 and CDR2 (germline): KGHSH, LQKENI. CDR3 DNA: TGTGCCAGCTCACCGGAGTCCTACGAGCAGTACTTC. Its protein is CASSPESYEQYF.

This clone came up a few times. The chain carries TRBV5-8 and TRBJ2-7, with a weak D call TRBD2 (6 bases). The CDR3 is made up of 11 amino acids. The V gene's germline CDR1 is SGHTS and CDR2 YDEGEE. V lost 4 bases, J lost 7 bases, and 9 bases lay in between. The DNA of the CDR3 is TGTGCCAGCAGCCGCGGAGGGGAGCAGTACTTC. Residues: CASSRGGEQYF. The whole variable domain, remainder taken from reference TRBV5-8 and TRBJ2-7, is EAGVTQSPTHLIKTRGQQATLRCSPISGHTSVYWYQQALGLGLQFLLWYDEGEERNRGNFPPRFSGRQFPNYSSELNVNALELEDSALYLCASSRGGEQYFGPGTRLTVT.

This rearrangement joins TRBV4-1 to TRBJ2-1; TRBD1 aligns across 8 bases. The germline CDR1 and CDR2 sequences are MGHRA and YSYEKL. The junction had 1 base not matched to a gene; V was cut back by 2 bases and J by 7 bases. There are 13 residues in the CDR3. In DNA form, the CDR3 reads TGCGCCAGCAGCCAACAGGGGGCGAATGAGCAGTTCTTC. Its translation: CASSQQGANEQFF.